This TCR beta chain was sequenced during a study of STAT5B mutations in CD4+ large granular lymphocyte leukemia. Losses at the gene ends were 6 bases for V and 1 base for J; bases not matched to a gene: 6. In germline, CDR1 is MNHEY, CDR2 SMNVEV (reference sequence). This CDR3 is 14 amino acids long. Turning to this clone: Distinct nucleotide sequences in the sample also encode this CDR3.

Here immunoSEQ multiplex PCR was the method, and the copy in TCRdb shows in-frame clones only, minus some. The sample comprises about 19,000 clones, around 84% of which are singletons, and approximately 13% rests with the top ten. This clonotype originated in a human donor in good health. The sample was CD4+ T cells from blood buffy coats. This chain joins TRBV27 and TRBJ2-7, with 7 nucleotides matching TRBD1. DNA for the CDR3: TGTGCCAGCAGCAAGGACAGGAATTCCTACGAGCAGTACTTC. Its protein is CASSKDRNSYEQYF.